This TCR beta chain appears in the sequencing data of a study of blood T cell repertoires in COVID-19. At the level of the study: COVID-19 samples, acute and convalescent, were from the United States, Italy and Spain.

The protocol was immunoSEQ multiplex PCR, while the TCRdb copy is restricted to in-frame clones and leaves out a portion. The sample shows some 200,000 clones, roughly four fifths of them seen only once. Trimming at V came to 6 bases and at J to 16 bases, leaving 9 bases not matched to a gene. CDR1 is MGHDK and CDR2 is SYGVNS in the germline V gene. The CDR3 spans 11 residues. Adults between roughly 18 and 90 years of age took part from 24 US areas. All exposed participants met a person with COVID-19 within 2 weeks before entering the study. This clonotype was sampled from a woman between 50 and 59 years old who had been exposed to COVID-19. The gene calls are TRBV25-1 and TRBJ1-3; 7 bases are a match to TRBD1. The sample comprised PBMCs or T cells enriched from blood (not recorded which). CDR3 nucleotide sequence: TGTGCCAGCAGCGGAGGGGGGACAGTCTATTTT. It yields the protein CASSGGGTVYF.